Given below is one T cell receptor beta chain in context. A split of CD4+ cells into CD45RA+ naive and CD45RA-negative memory subsets was performed. Using immunoSEQ multiplex PCR, the repertoire was profiled, and TCRdb retains in-frame clones only, with some absent. The table lists 1 million to 1.3 million clones, approximately 80% of them singletons. The sample comes from a study of shared clonotypes between healthy human individuals. The V and J ends lost 2 bases and 6 bases respectively, with 14 bases between them. CDR3 length: 14 amino acids. Germline CDR1 SGDLS, CDR2 YYNGEE. This clonotype was obtained from a man between 18 and 29 years old in good health. Some clones in this sample may be carry-over from other donors' samples. The V gene is TRBV9, the J gene TRBJ1-2, with a weak D call TRBD1 (5 bases). The specimen sequenced was memory CD4+ T cells from PBMCs. Subset meaning: CD45RA-negative fraction. Written as DNA, the CDR3 is TGTGCCAGCAGCGTTTGGGCCTCCAGGGATGGCTACACCTTC. This gives the protein CASSVWASRDGYTF.